The 27 T cell receptor beta chains presented below share a single source sample, sequenced in a study of CD8 T cells in Susac syndrome. The RNA, roughly 0.45 to 1 ug, was put through reverse transcription using random hexamers. TCRdb fed the immunoSEQ multiplex PCR reads into MiXCR, producing one record per CDR3 protein. The sample yields about 130,000 distinct CDR3 sequences, 90% to 95% seen once. The sequenced sample consisted of CD8+ T cells from PBMCs. These receptors came from a human donor with multiple sclerosis.

The rearrangement links TRBV9 to TRBJ2-1; 7 nucleotides agree with TRBD1. Per germline, CDR1 SGDLS and CDR2 YYNGEE. V gave up 3 bases and J gave up 1 base; unmatched junction bases: 4. The CDR3 contains 15 residues. The CDR3 bases are TGTGCCAGCAGCGCAGGGGACAGATCCTACAATGAGCAGTTCTTC. This gives the protein CASSAGDRSYNEQFF.

V and J are TRBV7-9 and TRBJ2-1; D is undetermined. The V gene lost 5 bases and the J gene lost 2 bases, with 13 bases spanning the gap. Germline values: CDR1 SEHNR, CDR2 FQNEAQ (reference sequence). CDR3 length equals 15 residues. The CDR3 nucleotides read TGTGCCAGCAGCCCCCCGACGTCCCCCTACAATGAGCAGTTCTTC. Translated: CASSPPTSPYNEQFF. The variable domain in full, completed from reference TRBV7-9 and TRBJ2-1, reads DTGVSQNPRHKITKRGQNVTFRCDPISEHNRLYWYRQTLGQGPEFLTYFQNEAQLEKSRLLSDRFSAERPKGSFSTLEIQRTEQGDSAMYLCASSPPTSPYNEQFFGPGTRLTVL.

Details on this clonotype: An end of the junction does not agree with germline; a read error may underlie this. The gene calls are TRBV5-1 and TRBJ2-5; 9 bases are a match to TRBD1. The germline gives CDR1 SGHRS, CDR2 YFSETQ. The CDR3 has 14 residues. CDR3 sequence: CASSPDRGRETQYF. In DNA form, the CDR3 reads TGTGCCAGCAGCCCGGACAGGGGAAGAGAGACCCAGTACTTC.

The chain employs TRBV28 and TRBJ2-7, with 7 bases that match TRBD1. Trimming at V came to 6 bases and at J to 2 bases, leaving 7 bases not matched to a gene. CDR3 length equals 14 residues. The V gene's germline CDR1 is MDHEN and CDR2 SYDVKM. The chain's CDR3 is CASSLQGWAYEQYF. The CDR3 DNA sequence: TGTGCCAGCAGCTTACAGGGGTGGGCCTACGAGCAGTACTTC.

The V call is TRBV29-1, the J call TRBJ1-1; D ambiguous. The V gene lost 3 bases and the J gene lost 5 bases, with 13 bases spanning the gap. Germline loops: CDR1 SQVTM, CDR2 ANQGSEA. CDR3 length: 13 residues. The CDR3 DNA reads as TGCAGCGTTGAGTCGGGCGCTGAGACTGAAGCTTTCTTT. Translated, it gives CSVESGAETEAFF.

The chain has TRBV7-2 and TRBJ2-7, with D perhaps matching TRBD1 (5 bases). V gave up 5 bases and J gave up 3 bases, with 20 bases separating them. The CDR3 contains 16 residues. CDR1 is SGHTA and CDR2 is FQGNSA in the germline V gene. The CDR3 DNA reads as TGTGCCAGCAGCGAAATATCAGAGACAGCAGTCTACGAGCAGTACTTC. Its protein product is CASSEISETAVYEQYF.

The rearrangement uses TRBV13 and TRBJ2-7; 7 nucleotides align to TRBD1. V trimming: 4 bases; J trimming: 2 bases; junction bases outside the gene matches: 8. Germline-derived CDR1 and CDR2 are PRHDT and FYEKMQ (reference sequence). This CDR3 region has 15 residues. The CDR3 region has the DNA TGTGCCAGCAGCTCCACAGGGGACGCGCCCTACGAGCAGTACTTC. This codes for CASSSTGDAPYEQYF.

This chain connects TRBV7-9 to TRBJ1-2; D ambiguous. The CDR3 is 15 amino acids. CDR1 is SEHNR, CDR2 FQNEAQ, per germline (reference sequence). V dropped 2 bases and J dropped 2 bases, with 12 bases sitting between them. The CDR3 is CASSLLSGGNYGYTF. The DNA of the CDR3 is TGTGCCAGCAGCTTACTCTCAGGAGGGAACTATGGCTACACCTTC.

The J gene is TRBJ2-7, the V gene TRBV28; no definite D call. Germline CDR1 reads MDHEN; CDR2 reads SYDVKM. CDR3 length equals 13 residues. V lost 3 bases and J lost 4, with 10 bases in between. CDR3 DNA: TGTGCCAGCAGTTTGGCCCGGCTTTACGAGCAGTACTTC. It specifies CASSLARLYEQYF.

The V gene is TRBV6-5, the J gene TRBJ2-1; TRBD2 matches 10 bases. Per germline, CDR1 MNHEY and CDR2 SVGAGI. The CDR3 has 12 amino acids. V trimming: 4 bases; J trimming: 9 bases; junction bases outside the gene matches: 0. CDR3 nucleotide sequence: TGTGCCAGCAGTTCTAGCGGGGGTGAGCAGTTCTTC. It encodes CASSSSGGEQFF.

The rearrangement uses TRBV9 and TRBJ2-1; 10 bases line up with TRBD2. V trimming: 1 base; J trimming: 8 bases; junction bases outside the gene matches: 9. Germline-derived CDR1 and CDR2 are SGDLS and YYNGEE. This CDR3 has 16 amino acids. The CDR3 nucleotides read TGTGCCAGCAGCGTAACGGCTAGCGGGGGTCTAGATGAGCAGTTCTTC. This encodes CASSVTASGGLDEQFF. The full variable domain, with the rest looked up from reference TRBV9 and TRBJ2-1, is DSGVTQTPKHLITATGQRVTLRCSPRSGDLSVYWYQQSLDQGLQFLIQYYNGEERAKGNILERFSAQQFPDLHSELNLSSLELGDSALYFCASSVTASGGLDEQFFGPGTRLTVL.

This sequence joins TRBV5-1 and TRBJ2-7; 12 bases fit TRBD2. This CDR3 has 14 amino acids. With V trimmed by 6 bases and J by 2 bases, 3 bases remained unmatched. CDR1 is SGHRS and CDR2 is YFSETQ in the germline V gene. CDR3 DNA: TGCGCCAGCAACCCTAGCGGGGGGGCCTACGAGCAGTACTTC. This encodes CASNPSGGAYEQYF.

The genes are TRBV4-1 and TRBJ1-1; TRBD1 matches 9 bases. With 4 bases clipped from V and 4 bases from J, the junction kept 10 bases outside the gene matches. Germline V CDR1 and CDR2: MGHRA, YSYEKL. The CDR3 is 16 amino acids. In nucleotides, the CDR3 is TGCGCCAGCAGCCTTCGCGAACAGGGGGCAGGCACTGAAGCTTTCTTT. Translated, it gives CASSLREQGAGTEAFF.

This clonotype was recorded only once. The chain couples TRBV4-1 to TRBJ2-5; D gene ambiguous. Germline values: CDR1 MGHRA, CDR2 YSYEKL. The CDR3 contains 15 residues. Trimming took 2 bases from V and 3 from J, leaving 13 bases between them. The CDR3 is CASSQPEQRKETQYF. CDR3 sequence (DNA): TGCGCCAGCAGCCAACCGGAACAGAGAAAAGAGACCCAGTACTTC.

CDR3 in DNA: TGCGCCAGCAGCCAACCGGGGGGGTACGAGCAGTACTTC. Amino acids: CASSQPGGYEQYF. The J gene is TRBJ2-7, the V gene TRBV4-1; 8 positions agree with TRBD2. Germline trimming cut 2 bases from V and 4 bases from J; bases unmatched to any gene: 1. This CDR3 is 13 amino acids long. Germline CDR1 and CDR2: MGHRA and YSYEKL.

The rearrangement joins TRBV30 to TRBJ1-6; 10 bases match TRBD1. Germline V CDR1 and CDR2: GTSNPN, SVGIG (reference sequence). The V gene end was trimmed by 3 bases and the J gene end by 10 bases; junction bases not matched to a gene: 6. The CDR3 has 14 amino acids. CDR3: CAWSPGTGVSPLHF. Here the CDR3 DNA reads TGTGCCTGGAGCCCCGGGACAGGGGTGTCACCCCTCCACTTT.

A single count supports this clonotype. The chain is built from TRBV12-3 or TRBV12-4 and TRBJ2-1, with 10 bases aligning to TRBD2. Trimming removed 3 bases from V and 0 bases from J; junction bases left unmatched: 5. The length of the CDR3 is 17 residues. The CDR3 is CASSFNSGRSSYNEQFF. The CDR3 coding sequence is TGTGCCAGCAGTTTTAATAGCGGGAGGTCCTCCTACAATGAGCAGTTCTTC.

The CDR3 reads CASSECLPTGQGVSWHRELFF. In DNA, the CDR3 is TGTGCCAGCAGTGAATGCCTCCCTACCGGACAGGGGGTTTCGTGGCACCGGGAGCTGTTTTTT. The chain recombines TRBV25-1 with TRBJ2-2, with 10 bases that match TRBD1. This CDR3 has 21 amino acids. Germline values: CDR1 MGHDK, CDR2 SYGVNS. J lost 9 bases, V lost 1 base, and 23 bases had no gene match.

The V call is TRBV15, the J call TRBJ2-4; D might be TRBD2 (5 bases). Trimming cost V 9 bases and J 1 base, with 10 bases left between them. This CDR3 comprises 13 residues. CDR1 and CDR2 (germline): LNHNV, YYDKDF (reference sequence). CDR3 residues: CATGASAKNIQYF. For the CDR3, the DNA is TGTGCCACAGGTGCTAGCGCCAAAAACATTCAGTACTTC.

The J gene is TRBJ2-1, the V gene TRBV7-9; D might be TRBD2 (6 bases). There are 13 residues in the CDR3. The V end lost 4 bases, the J end lost 10 bases, and 14 bases lay between the germline ends. The germline V gene encodes CDR1 SEHNR and CDR2 FQNEAQ (reference sequence). DNA of the CDR3: TGTGCCAGCAGCTCACCATTGGGAGGCGAGCAGTTCTTC. It yields the protein CASSSPLGGEQFF.

This clonotype is a singleton in its sample. At one of its ends the junction is not consistent with the germline gene, which may arise from a read error. The chain joins TRBV5-1 to TRBJ1-1; D is unresolved. The germline V gene encodes CDR1 SGHRS and CDR2 YFSETQ. The CDR3 totals 14 residues. The CDR3 spells CAGSWGSGLTEAFF. For the CDR3, the DNA is TGCGCCGGCAGCTGGGGTAGTGGGTTAACTGAAGCTTTCTTT.

The chain combines TRBV7-9 with TRBJ1-2, with 9 bases fitting TRBD1. The CDR3 length is 14 residues. Germline V gene lookup returns CDR1 SEHNR and CDR2 FQNEAQ (reference sequence). The J segment lost 6 bases and the V segment lost 6 bases, leaving 8 bases of the junction unmatched. The CDR3 bases are TGTGCCAGCAGTGGACAGGGGCCCCCCAATGGCTACACCTTC. Translated: CASSGQGPPNGYTF.

The chain carries TRBV4-1 and TRBJ1-1; D remains unclear. Trimming stripped 1 base from V and 6 bases from J, with 21 bases between. Per germline, CDR1 MGHRA and CDR2 YSYEKL. This CDR3 region has 17 residues. CDR3 region: CASSQVKPGDFVSEAFF. In nucleotides, the CDR3 is TGCGCCAGCAGCCAAGTCAAACCCGGGGATTTTGTCTCTGAAGCTTTCTTT.

The chain has TRBV12-3 or TRBV12-4 and TRBJ1-5, with D unclear. The CDR3 has 15 residues. V shed 1 base and J shed 0 bases, with 7 bases lying between them. CDR3 coding DNA: TGTGCCAGCAGTTTAGGTCTCTATAGCAATCAGCCCCAGCATTTT. Protein sequence: CASSLGLYSNQPQHF.

The rearrangement uses TRBV7-9 and TRBJ2-3, with 8 bases fitting TRBD2. The length of the CDR3 is 14 residues. Germline-derived CDR1 and CDR2 are SEHNR and FQNEAQ (reference sequence). V lost 5 bases, J lost 7 bases, and 8 bases stayed unmatched. The CDR3 region is CASSPTGGLNTQYF. As DNA, the CDR3 is TGTGCCAGCAGCCCGACGGGGGGGTTAAATACGCAGTATTTT.

This rearrangement joins TRBV7-2 to TRBJ2-1; 9 bases fit TRBD2. J was trimmed by 4 bases and V by 6 bases; bases with no gene match: 13. The CDR3 has 17 residues. Looked up from germline, CDR1 is SGHTA and CDR2 is FQGNSA. Here the CDR3 DNA reads TGTGCCAGCAGTCCCAGAGGCCGGCTAGCGGGGTACAATGAGCAGTTCTTC. It codes for CASSPRGRLAGYNEQFF.

In its sample, this clonotype was seen once. The rearrangement links TRBV7-2 to TRBJ2-1, with D unclear. The CDR3 contains 15 residues. Trimming cost V 5 bases and J 4 bases, with 15 bases left between them. Germline V gene lookup returns CDR1 SGHTA and CDR2 FQGNSA. CDR3 amino acids: CASSPVQANYNEQFF. DNA of the CDR3: TGTGCCAGCAGCCCAGTCCAAGCGAATTACAATGAGCAGTTCTTC.